This passage covers 20 T cell receptor beta chains from one sample sequenced in a study of T cell responses to AZD1222 COVID-19 vaccine (dated by TCRdb to 2020 to 2023). Libraries were constructed by the immunoSEQ multiplex PCR assay. This is the immuneACCESS table as TCRdb keeps it, with only in-frame sequences that have V and J called. A part of the clones is gone; compared with another copy, unresolved V genes explain less than half, and the rest is unexplained. Across this sample there are about 130,000 clones, with approximately 88% seen only once. The ten largest clones add up to about 5% of the sample. The sample's time point, from its label and the paper: baseline before first vaccination. Source: peripheral blood, taken on day 0 of AZD1222 vaccination. All receptors derive from an adult in good health.

This rearrangement joins TRBV5-1 to TRBJ2-1, with 7 bases that match TRBD1. V lost 4 bases to trimming and J lost 3 bases; unmatched junction nucleotides: 10. The CDR3 sequence is 16 residues long. CDR1 SGHRS and CDR2 YFSETQ come from the germline V gene. The CDR3, as DNA: TGCGCCAGCAGCCCCCAGAGGGACAGCTACTACAATGAGCAGTTCTTC. Its protein is CASSPQRDSYYNEQFF.

The gene calls are TRBV2 and TRBJ1-5, with D unclear. Germline V lookup: CDR1 SNHLY, CDR2 FYNNEI. V gave up 7 bases and J gave up 1 base, with 8 bases separating them. This CDR3 region has 13 residues. The CDR3 coding sequence is TGTGCCAGCACCAGATCCAGCAATCAGCCCCAGCATTTT. This codes for CASTRSSNQPQHF. The full variable domain, rest sourced from reference TRBV2 and TRBJ1-5, is EPEVTQTPSHQVTQMGQEVILRCVPISNHLYFYWYRQILGQKVEFLVSFYNNEISEKSEIFDDQFSVERPDGSNFTLKIRSTKLEDSAMYFCASTRSSNQPQHFGDGTRLSIL.

The chain has TRBV5-6 and TRBJ1-2; 9 nucleotides agree with TRBD1. CDR3 length: 16 residues. Germline V lookup: CDR1 SGHDT, CDR2 YYEEEE. Trimming removed 1 base from V and 4 bases from J; junction bases left unmatched: 8. CDR3 in amino acids: CASSLLQGARGYGYTF. The CDR3 DNA sequence: TGTGCCAGCAGCTTGTTACAGGGGGCGCGGGGCTATGGCTACACCTTC.

The chain uses TRBV28 and TRBJ1-3; no definite D call. Germline V lookup: CDR1 MDHEN, CDR2 SYDVKM. V lost 5 bases and J 7 bases, leaving 15 bases between the germline ends. This CDR3 comprises 14 residues. The CDR3 sequence is CASSLTSVGNTIYF. The CDR3, as DNA: TGTGCCAGCAGTCTAACCAGCGTGGGGAACACCATATATTTT.

The chain employs TRBV5-1 and TRBJ1-2; 9 bases line up with TRBD1. Germline V gives CDR1 SGHRS, CDR2 YFSETQ. V lost 3 bases to trimming and J lost 1 base; unmatched junction nucleotides: 7. The CDR3 length is 16 residues. CDR3 amino acids: CASSSGTGHLNYGYTF. Here the CDR3 DNA reads TGCGCCAGCAGCTCCGGGACAGGGCATCTTAACTATGGCTACACCTTC.

J is TRBJ1-1 and V is TRBV21-1; the table gives TRBD1 as D, unverified against the DNA. TRBV21-1 is termed a pseudogene. CDR3 size: 16 residues. CDR3 sequence reads: CASSKRFGQGRTEAFF. The CDR3 bases are TGTGCCAGCAGCAAAAGATTCGGACAGGGGAGAACTGAAGCTTTCTTT.

V gene TRBV2 combines with J gene TRBJ1-2; D perhaps matches TRBD1 (6 bases). V was trimmed by 8 bases and J by 8 bases, leaving 15 bases between them. CDR3 size: 12 residues. Per the germline V gene, CDR1 is SNHLY and CDR2 is FYNNEI. CDR3 DNA: TGTGCCAGCCAGCCGGGACAACGGGGCTACACCTTC. This translates into CASQPGQRGYTF. Based on the CDR3 plus reference TRBV2 and TRBJ1-2, the full variable domain is EPEVTQTPSHQVTQMGQEVILRCVPISNHLYFYWYRQILGQKVEFLVSFYNNEISEKSEIFDDQFSVERPDGSNFTLKIRSTKLEDSAMYFCASQPGQRGYTFGSGTRLTVV.

The V gene is TRBV5-1, the J gene TRBJ2-3; a weak D match, TRBD2 (6 bases). This CDR3 comprises 14 residues. CDR1 and CDR2 (germline): SGHRS, YFSETQ. V lost 5 bases and J lost 3, with 13 bases in between. CDR3 sequence: CASRGPAGTDTQYF. The DNA for the CDR3 is TGCGCCAGCAGAGGACCTGCGGGGACAGATACGCAGTATTTT.

This clone appeared a few times. The rearrangement uses TRBV28 and TRBJ1-5, with D perhaps TRBD1 (6 bases). Germline CDR1 MDHEN, CDR2 SYDVKM. V was shortened by 4 bases and J by 6 bases, with 19 bases between the two germline ends. The CDR3 totals 16 residues. The CDR3 reads CASSWGFSGVTQPQHF. Written as DNA, the CDR3 is TGTGCCAGCAGTTGGGGCTTCTCAGGGGTAACTCAGCCCCAGCATTTT.

V usage is TRBV19 and J usage is TRBJ2-2; no firm D call. V dropped 5 bases and J dropped 0 bases, with 7 bases sitting between them. The CDR3 is made up of 14 amino acids. The germline gives CDR1 LNHDA, CDR2 SQIVND (reference sequence). The CDR3 is CASSHHANTGELFF. The CDR3, as DNA: TGTGCCAGTAGTCATCACGCGAACACCGGGGAGCTGTTTTTT. The full variable domain, with the rest looked up from reference TRBV19 and TRBJ2-2, is DGGITQSPKYLFRKEGQNVTLSCEQNLNHDAMYWYRQDPGQGLRLIYYSQIVNDFQKGDIAEGYSVSREKKESFPLTVTSAQKNPTAFYLCASSHHANTGELFFGEGSRLTVL.

This clone turned up a few times. The V and J genes are TRBV7-9 and TRBJ1-2; D not resolved. CDR3 length equals 13 residues. The germline V gene has CDR1 SEHNR and CDR2 FQNEAQ (reference sequence). The V gene lost 6 bases and the J gene lost 6 bases, with 14 bases spanning the gap. The CDR3 loop reads CASSFTVADGYTF. The CDR3 DNA sequence: TGTGCCAGCAGTTTCACAGTAGCTGATGGCTACACCTTC.

This chain joins TRBV2 and TRBJ1-3; D might be TRBD1 (5 bases). Germline V gene lookup returns CDR1 SNHLY and CDR2 FYNNEI. V was clipped by 7 bases and J by 0 bases, with 10 bases between them. The CDR3 sequence is 14 residues long. CDR3 coding DNA: TGTGCCAGCAACCGGGGCCGCTCTGGAAACACCATATATTTT. Protein: CASNRGRSGNTIYF.

This clone is a singleton in its sample. This chain joins TRBV4-1 and TRBJ1-5; D is uncertain. The germline CDR1 and CDR2 sequences are MGHRA and YSYEKL. CDR3 length: 15 residues. V lost 2 bases and J lost 3, with 11 bases in between. The CDR3 coding sequence is TGCGCCAGCAGCCAAAACGGATTCTCCAATCAGCCCCAGCATTTT. This encodes CASSQNGFSNQPQHF.

The rearrangement joins TRBV14 to TRBJ1-6; no reliable D call. The CDR3 has 15 amino acids. Germline V gene data show CDR1 as SGHDN and CDR2 as FVKESK. Trimming took 1 base from V and 12 from J, leaving 16 bases between them. The CDR3 region has the DNA TGTGCCAGCAGCCAAGTCGAGGGATCTAACGAACCCCTCCACTTT. Its protein is CASSQVEGSNEPLHF.

This clone was recorded once. This chain connects TRBV7-2 to TRBJ2-7; 7 nucleotides line up with TRBD1. The CDR3 consists of 15 residues. V lost 1 base and J lost 3; bases outside the gene matches: 6. The germline CDR1 and CDR2 sequences are SGHTA and FQGNSA. As DNA, the CDR3 is TGTGCCAGCAGCTTAGGGAGGACAGGATTCTACGAGCAGTACTTC. Translated: CASSLGRTGFYEQYF.

The CDR3 here is CASSLGLAGGPGEQFF. The CDR3 DNA follows: TGTGCCAGCAGCTTAGGGCTAGCGGGAGGGCCGGGTGAGCAGTTCTTC. This chain connects TRBV7-9 to TRBJ2-1, with 12 bases identical to TRBD2. This CDR3 spans 16 amino acids. V was clipped by 1 base and J by 9 bases; unmatched bases: 7. Germline CDR1 reads SEHNR; CDR2 reads FQNEAQ (reference sequence). The variable domain in full, completed from reference TRBV7-9 and TRBJ2-1, reads DTGVSQNPRHKITKRGQNVTFRCDPISEHNRLYWYRQTLGQGPEFLTYFQNEAQLEKSRLLSDRFSAERPKGSFSTLEIQRTEQGDSAMYLCASSLGLAGGPGEQFFGPGTRLTVL.

V usage is TRBV7-2 and J usage is TRBJ2-5; D is perhaps TRBD2 (7 bases). V shed 2 bases and J shed 2 bases, with 15 bases lying between them. Germline CDR1 SGHTA, CDR2 FQGNSA. The CDR3 is 16 amino acids. In DNA, the CDR3 is TGTGCCAGCAGCTTAAAGAGGGCGGGGGCACAAGAGACCCAGTACTTC. Its protein product is CASSLKRAGAQETQYF.

The V call is TRBV5-6, the J call TRBJ2-1, with D possibly TRBD1 on 5 matching bases. Germline V gives CDR1 SGHDT, CDR2 YYEEEE. Trimming stripped 2 bases from V and 7 bases from J, with 13 bases between. This CDR3 contains 14 residues. The CDR3 coding sequence is TGTGCCAGCAGCTTAATAGGGGCGTCAAATGAGCAGTTCTTC. It codes for CASSLIGASNEQFF.

This clone was observed a single time. This chain connects TRBV7-6 to TRBJ2-1; 9 bases align to TRBD1. Germline assignment: CDR1 SGHVS and CDR2 FNYEAQ. CDR3 length: 17 amino acids. The V segment lost 3 bases and the J segment 0 bases; nucleotides outside the gene matches: 6. The CDR3 is CASSFLQGASSYNEQFF. The CDR3 DNA reads as TGTGCCAGCAGCTTCCTACAGGGGGCCAGCTCCTACAATGAGCAGTTCTTC.

The CDR3 region has the DNA TGTGCCAGCAGTTCAACAGGCAACAATGAGCAGTTCTTC. Amino acid sequence: CASSSTGNNEQFF. The chain carries TRBV6-2 or TRBV6-3 and TRBJ2-1; the D gene is possibly TRBD1 (5 bases). The CDR3 is 13 amino acids. Germline V gene data show CDR1 as MNHEY and CDR2 as SVGEGT. The V end was cut by 4 bases, the J end by 5 bases, with 9 bases between.